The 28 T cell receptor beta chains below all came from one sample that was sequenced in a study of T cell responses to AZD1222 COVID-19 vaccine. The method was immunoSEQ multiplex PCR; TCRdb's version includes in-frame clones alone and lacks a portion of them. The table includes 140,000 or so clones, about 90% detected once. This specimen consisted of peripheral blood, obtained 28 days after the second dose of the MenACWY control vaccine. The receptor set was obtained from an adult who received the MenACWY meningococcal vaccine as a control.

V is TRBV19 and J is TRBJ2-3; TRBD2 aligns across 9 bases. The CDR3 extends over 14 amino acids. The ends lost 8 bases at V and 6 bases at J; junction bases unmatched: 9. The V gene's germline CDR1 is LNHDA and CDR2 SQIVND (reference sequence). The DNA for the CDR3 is TGTGCCAGTGCGTACAGCGGGGGGAGGGATACGCAGTATTTT. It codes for CASAYSGGRDTQYF. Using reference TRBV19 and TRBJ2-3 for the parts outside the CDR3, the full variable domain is DGGITQSPKYLFRKEGQNVTLSCEQNLNHDAMYWYRQDPGQGLRLIYYSQIVNDFQKGDIAEGYSVSREKKESFPLTVTSAQKNPTAFYLCASAYSGGRDTQYFGPGTRLTVL.

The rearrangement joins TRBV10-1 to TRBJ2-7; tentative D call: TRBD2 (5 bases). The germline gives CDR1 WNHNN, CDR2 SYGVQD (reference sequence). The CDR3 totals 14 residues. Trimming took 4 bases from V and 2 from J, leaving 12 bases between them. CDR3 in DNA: TGCGCCAGCAGTGCGTCGCGGGTTACCTACGAGCAGTACTTC. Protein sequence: CASSASRVTYEQYF.

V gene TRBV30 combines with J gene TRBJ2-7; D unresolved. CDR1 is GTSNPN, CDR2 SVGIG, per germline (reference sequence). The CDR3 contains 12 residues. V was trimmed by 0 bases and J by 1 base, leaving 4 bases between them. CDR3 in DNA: TGTGCCTGGAGTGTAGGGTCCTACGAGCAGTACTTC. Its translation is CAWSVGSYEQYF.

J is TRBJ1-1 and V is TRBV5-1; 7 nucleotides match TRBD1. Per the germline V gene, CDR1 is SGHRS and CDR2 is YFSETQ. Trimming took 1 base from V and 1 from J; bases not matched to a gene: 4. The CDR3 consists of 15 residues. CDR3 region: CASSLSGQQNTEAFF. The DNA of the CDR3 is TGCGCCAGCAGCTTGTCGGGACAGCAGAACACTGAAGCTTTCTTT.

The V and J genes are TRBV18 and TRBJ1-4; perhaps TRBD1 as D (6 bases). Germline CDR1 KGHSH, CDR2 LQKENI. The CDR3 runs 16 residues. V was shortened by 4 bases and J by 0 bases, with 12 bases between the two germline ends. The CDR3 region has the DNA TGTGCCAGCTCACTTCAGAGGGGGGCAACTAATGAAAAACTGTTTTTT. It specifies CASSLQRGATNEKLFF. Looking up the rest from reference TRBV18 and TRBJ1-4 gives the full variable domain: NAGVMQNPRHLVRRRGQEARLRCSPMKGHSHVYWYRQLPEEGLKFMVYLQKENIIDESGMPKERFSAEFPKEGPSILRIQQVVRGDSAAYFCASSLQRGATNEKLFFGSGTQLSVL.

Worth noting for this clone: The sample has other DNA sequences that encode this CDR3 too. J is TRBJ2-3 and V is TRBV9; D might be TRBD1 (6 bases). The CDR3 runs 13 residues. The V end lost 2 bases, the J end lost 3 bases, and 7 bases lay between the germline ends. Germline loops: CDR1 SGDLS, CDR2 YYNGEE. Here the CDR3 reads CASSVQGTDTQYF. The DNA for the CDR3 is TGTGCCAGCAGCGTCCAGGGGACAGATACGCAGTATTTT.

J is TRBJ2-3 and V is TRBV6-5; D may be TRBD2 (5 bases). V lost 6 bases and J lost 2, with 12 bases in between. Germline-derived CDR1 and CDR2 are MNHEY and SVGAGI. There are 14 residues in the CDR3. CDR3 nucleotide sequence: TGTGCCAGCAGATCCCCGGGGAACACAGATACGCAGTATTTT. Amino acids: CASRSPGNTDTQYF.

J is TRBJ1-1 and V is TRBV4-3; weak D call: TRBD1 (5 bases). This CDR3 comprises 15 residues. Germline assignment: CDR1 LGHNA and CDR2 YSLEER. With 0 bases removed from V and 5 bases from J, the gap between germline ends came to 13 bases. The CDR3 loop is CASSQDAGPGTEAFF. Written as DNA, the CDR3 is TGCGCCAGCAGCCAAGATGCGGGGCCAGGGACTGAAGCTTTCTTT.

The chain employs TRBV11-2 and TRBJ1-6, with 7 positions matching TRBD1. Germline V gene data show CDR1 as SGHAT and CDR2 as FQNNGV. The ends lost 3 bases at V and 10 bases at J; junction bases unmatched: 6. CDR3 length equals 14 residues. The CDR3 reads CASSLTGLGSPLHF. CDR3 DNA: TGTGCCAGCAGCTTGACAGGGTTGGGATCACCCCTCCACTTT.

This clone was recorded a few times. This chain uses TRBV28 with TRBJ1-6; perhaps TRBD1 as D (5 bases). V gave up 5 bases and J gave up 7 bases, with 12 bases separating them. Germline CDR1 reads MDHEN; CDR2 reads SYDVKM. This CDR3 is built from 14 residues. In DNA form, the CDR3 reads TGTGCCAGCAGTCCGGGGGGGTACAATTCACCCCTCCACTTT. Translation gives CASSPGGYNSPLHF.

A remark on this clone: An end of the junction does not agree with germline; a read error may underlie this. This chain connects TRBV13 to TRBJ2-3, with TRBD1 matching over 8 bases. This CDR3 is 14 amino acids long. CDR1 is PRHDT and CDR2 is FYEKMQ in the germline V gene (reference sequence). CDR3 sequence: CASSVGQGTDTQYF. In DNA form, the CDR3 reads TGTGCCAGCAGCGTAGGACAGGGAACAGATACGCAGTATTTT.

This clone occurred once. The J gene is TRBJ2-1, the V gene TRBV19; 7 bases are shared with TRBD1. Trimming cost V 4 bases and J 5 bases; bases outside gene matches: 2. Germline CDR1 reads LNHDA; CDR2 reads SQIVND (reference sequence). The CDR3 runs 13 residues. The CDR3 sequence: CASSRTGNNEQFF. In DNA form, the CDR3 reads TGTGCCAGTAGTAGGACAGGTAACAATGAGCAGTTCTTC.

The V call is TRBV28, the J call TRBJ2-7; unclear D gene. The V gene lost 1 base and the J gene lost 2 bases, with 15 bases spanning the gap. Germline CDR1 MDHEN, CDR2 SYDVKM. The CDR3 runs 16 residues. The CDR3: CASSLFGISGPYEQYF. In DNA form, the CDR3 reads TGTGCCAGCAGTTTATTCGGCATCTCGGGTCCCTACGAGCAGTACTTC.

CDR3 sequence reads: CASRTGTEETQYF. The CDR3 DNA is TGTGCCAGCAGGACGGGGACAGAAGAGACCCAGTACTTC. The chain carries TRBV12-3 or TRBV12-4 and TRBJ2-5, with TRBD1 matching over 7 bases. CDR3 length: 13 residues. The V segment lost 6 bases and the J segment 3 bases; nucleotides outside the gene matches: 4.

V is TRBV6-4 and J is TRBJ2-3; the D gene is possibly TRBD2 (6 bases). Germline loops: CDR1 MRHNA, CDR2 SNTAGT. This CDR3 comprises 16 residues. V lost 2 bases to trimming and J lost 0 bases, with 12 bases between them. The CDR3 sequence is CASSDRVAASTDTQYF. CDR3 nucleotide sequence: TGTGCCAGCAGTGACAGGGTAGCGGCTAGCACAGATACGCAGTATTTT.

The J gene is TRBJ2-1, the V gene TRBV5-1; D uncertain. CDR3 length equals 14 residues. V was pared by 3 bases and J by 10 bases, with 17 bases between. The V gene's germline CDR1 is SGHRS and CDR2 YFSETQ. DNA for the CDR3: TGCGCCAGCAGCTCCTTCGGGCGCCTCGGGGAGCAGTTCTTC. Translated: CASSSFGRLGEQFF.

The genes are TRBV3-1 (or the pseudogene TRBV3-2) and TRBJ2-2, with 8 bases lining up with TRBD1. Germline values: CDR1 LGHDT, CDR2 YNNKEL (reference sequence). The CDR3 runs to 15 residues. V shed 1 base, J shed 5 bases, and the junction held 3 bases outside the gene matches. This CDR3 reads CASSQARGRTGELFF. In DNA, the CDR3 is TGTGCCAGCAGCCAAGCCAGGGGGCGAACCGGGGAGCTGTTTTTT.

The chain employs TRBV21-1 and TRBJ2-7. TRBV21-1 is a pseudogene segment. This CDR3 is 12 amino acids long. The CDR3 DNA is TGTGCCAGCAGCAAAGTCCCCTACGAGCAGTACTTC. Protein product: CASSKVPYEQYF.

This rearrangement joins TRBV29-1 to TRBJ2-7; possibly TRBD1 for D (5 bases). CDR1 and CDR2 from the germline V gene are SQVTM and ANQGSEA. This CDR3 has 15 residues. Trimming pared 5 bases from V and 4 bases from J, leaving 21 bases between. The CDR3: CSVWVTGLPPYEQYF. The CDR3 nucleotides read TGCAGCGTTTGGGTCACAGGTCTACCCCCGTACGAGCAGTACTTC.

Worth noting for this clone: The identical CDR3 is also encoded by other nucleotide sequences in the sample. The chain's CDR3 is CASSIRYQETQYF. The CDR3, as DNA: TGTGCCAGTAGTATCCGGTACCAAGAGACCCAGTACTTC. This rearrangement joins TRBV19 to TRBJ2-5, with D unclear. V lost 3 bases and J 0 bases, leaving 5 bases between the germline ends. CDR3 length: 13 amino acids. Germline CDR1 and CDR2: LNHDA and SQIVND (reference sequence).

CDR3 DNA sequence: TGTGCCAGCAGTTATGAGAGCACAGATACGCAGTATTTT. Encoded protein: CASSYESTDTQYF. The chain employs TRBV6-2 or TRBV6-3 and TRBJ2-3; D ambiguous. The CDR3 totals 13 residues. Germline CDR1 and CDR2: MNHEY and SVGEGT. The V and J ends lost 3 bases and 0 bases respectively, with 4 bases between them.

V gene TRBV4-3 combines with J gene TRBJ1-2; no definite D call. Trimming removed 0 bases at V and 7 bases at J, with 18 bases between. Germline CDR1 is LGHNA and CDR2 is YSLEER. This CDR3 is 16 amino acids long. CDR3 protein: CASSQDRRSATLGYTF. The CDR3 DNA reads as TGCGCCAGCAGCCAAGATCGCAGGTCCGCTACGCTTGGCTACACCTTC.

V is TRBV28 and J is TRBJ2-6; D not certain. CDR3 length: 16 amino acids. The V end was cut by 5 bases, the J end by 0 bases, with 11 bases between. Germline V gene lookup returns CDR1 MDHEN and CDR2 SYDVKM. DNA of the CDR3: TGTGCCAGCAGTATAATGACAAGCTCTGGGGCCAACGTCCTGACTTTC. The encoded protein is CASSIMTSSGANVLTF.

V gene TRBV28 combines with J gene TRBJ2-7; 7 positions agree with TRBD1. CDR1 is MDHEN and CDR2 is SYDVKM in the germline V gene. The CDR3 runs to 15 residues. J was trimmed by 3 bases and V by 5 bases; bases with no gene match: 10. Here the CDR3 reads CASSEVRGKNYEQYF. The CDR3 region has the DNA TGTGCCAGCAGTGAAGTCAGGGGGAAGAACTACGAGCAGTACTTC.

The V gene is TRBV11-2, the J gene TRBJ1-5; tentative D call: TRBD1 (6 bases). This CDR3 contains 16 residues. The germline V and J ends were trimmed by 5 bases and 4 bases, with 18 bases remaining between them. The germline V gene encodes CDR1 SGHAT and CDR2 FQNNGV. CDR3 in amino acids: CASSQGLGTTNQPQHF. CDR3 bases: TGTGCCAGCAGCCAGGGGCTAGGGACGACAAATCAGCCCCAGCATTTT.

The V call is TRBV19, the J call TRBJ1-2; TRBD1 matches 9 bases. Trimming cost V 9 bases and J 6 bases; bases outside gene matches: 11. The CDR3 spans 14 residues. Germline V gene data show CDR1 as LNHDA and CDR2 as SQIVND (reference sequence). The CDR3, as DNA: TGTGCCAGCCACACCGGACAGGGGTGGAATGGCTACACCTTC. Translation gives CASHTGQGWNGYTF.

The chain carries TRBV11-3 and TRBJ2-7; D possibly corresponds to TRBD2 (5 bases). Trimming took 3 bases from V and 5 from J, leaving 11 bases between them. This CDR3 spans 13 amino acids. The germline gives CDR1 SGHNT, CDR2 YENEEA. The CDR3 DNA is TGTGCCAGCAGCTTTGAGGGTAGGAACGAGCAGTACTTC. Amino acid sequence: CASSFEGRNEQYF.

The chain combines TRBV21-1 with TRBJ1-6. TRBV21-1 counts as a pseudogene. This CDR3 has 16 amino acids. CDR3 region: CASSKARRIFNSPLHF. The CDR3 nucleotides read TGTGCCAGCAGCAAAGCGCGGCGGATATTTAATTCACCCCTCCACTTT.